This TCR beta chain stems from a study of blood T cell repertoires in COVID-19. Authors' analysis steps: Nucleated cell number was recorded as an estimate derived from reference gene primer amplification. The data were produced by immunoSEQ multiplex PCR, yet TCRdb's version contains in-frame clones alone and is incomplete. The V and J calls and clone size are taken from that table; D and trimming were inferred from the DNA. The sample holds tens of thousands of clones, roughly four fifths seen once. The CDR3 has 16 residues. From germline, CDR1 is SGHRS and CDR2 YFSETQ. J was trimmed by 1 base and V by 3 bases; bases with no gene match: 8.

This chain uses TRBV5-1 with TRBJ1-1; 8 nucleotides match TRBD1. This TCR was recovered from a human donor in a cohort sampled during active COVID-19. Input material: peripheral blood. The CDR3 DNA is TGCGCCAGCAGCTACGGGATGACAGGGGCGAACACTGAAGCTTTCTTT. Translation gives CASSYGMTGANTEAFF.